A single sample gave rise to the 32 T cell receptor beta chains below, sequenced in a study of cytomegalovirus exposure and HLA in healthy donors. It was with 60 Vbeta and 13 Jbeta primers that the PCR ran. Only in-frame clones appear in the TCRdb table, and some are missing; sequencing was by immunoSEQ multiplex PCR. The profile shows around 120,000 clones, around 69% of them singletons. Sequencing was performed on PBMCs. These receptors were taken from a human donor in good health.

CDR3 nucleotides: TGTGCCAGCAAAACGGGACTAGCGGGGCTCGAGCAGTTCTTC. It yields the protein CASKTGLAGLEQFF. The chain joins TRBV2 to TRBJ2-1; 13 bases are shared with TRBD2. Trimming at V came to 7 bases and at J to 10 bases, leaving 7 bases not matched to a gene. Germline lookup yields CDR1 SNHLY and CDR2 FYNNEI. The CDR3 extends over 14 amino acids.

The chain recombines TRBV2 with TRBJ1-2; no reliable D call. Trimming shortened V by 4 bases and J by 5 bases, and 11 bases separated the two germline ends. Germline CDR1 and CDR2: SNHLY and FYNNEI. The CDR3 has 13 amino acids. The CDR3 sequence: CASSAGRGYGYTF. CDR3 DNA: TGTGCCAGCAGTGCTGGCCGAGGGTATGGCTACACCTTC. Full variable domain (rest looked up from reference TRBV2 and TRBJ1-2): EPEVTQTPSHQVTQMGQEVILRCVPISNHLYFYWYRQILGQKVEFLVSFYNNEISEKSEIFDDQFSVERPDGSNFTLKIRSTKLEDSAMYFCASSAGRGYGYTFGSGTRLTVV.

Here the CDR3 reads CASSSKKEAISSPLHF. The CDR3 DNA follows: TGTGCCAGCAGCTCGAAGAAGGAGGCGATTAGTTCACCCCTCCACTTT. The rearrangement links TRBV5-6 to TRBJ1-6; D call uncertain. This CDR3 has 16 residues. Trimming cost V 3 bases and J 9 bases, with 19 bases left between them. CDR1 and CDR2 from the germline V gene are SGHDT and YYEEEE.

This rearrangement joins TRBV5-4 to TRBJ2-5; 8 bases map to TRBD2. From germline, CDR1 is SGHNT and CDR2 YYREEE (reference sequence). This CDR3 has 15 residues. Losses at the gene ends were 6 bases for V and 1 base for J; bases not matched to a gene: 8. The CDR3 reads CASTPAAGGQETQYF. In DNA form, the CDR3 reads TGTGCCAGCACCCCCGCGGCGGGGGGCCAAGAGACCCAGTACTTC.

A word on this clone: One end of the junction does not line up with germline, which may come from a read error. The V gene is TRBV29-1, the J gene TRBJ1-2; D might be TRBD1 (5 bases). CDR3 length: 14 residues. Germline V lookup: CDR1 SQVTM, CDR2 ANQGSEA. The CDR3, as DNA: TGCAGCGTTAGTGAGCTTTCAGGGCCCTATGGCTACATCTTC. Protein sequence: CSVSELSGPYGYIF.

The chain recombines TRBV5-4 with TRBJ2-5; D perhaps matches TRBD2 (5 bases). Trimming shortened V by 1 base and J by 0 bases, and 7 bases separated the two germline ends. The CDR3 spans 14 residues. Per germline, CDR1 SGHNT and CDR2 YYREEE (reference sequence). CDR3 nucleotide sequence: TGTGCCAGCAGCTTGACGGGGAACCAAGAGACCCAGTACTTC. This gives the protein CASSLTGNQETQYF.

This chain connects TRBV6-5 to TRBJ2-2; TRBD1 agrees at 8 bases. With V trimmed by 2 bases and J by 7 bases, 6 bases remained unmatched. In germline, CDR1 is MNHEY, CDR2 SVGAGI. The CDR3 contains 15 residues. CDR3 in amino acids: CASSYQGQGSGELFF. In DNA form, the CDR3 reads TGTGCCAGCAGTTACCAAGGACAGGGAAGCGGGGAGCTGTTTTTT.

The chain employs TRBV7-2 and TRBJ1-1, with D perhaps matching TRBD1 (6 bases). V was clipped by 7 bases and J by 1 base, with 16 bases between them. The CDR3 is 15 amino acids. Germline loops: CDR1 SGHTA, CDR2 FQGNSA. The CDR3 protein is CASTSSGGANTEAFF. CDR3 nucleotide sequence: TGTGCCAGCACTTCCTCGGGGGGGGCGAACACTGAAGCTTTCTTT.

The chain joins TRBV6-5 to TRBJ2-3; TRBD1 agrees at 7 bases. This CDR3 comprises 15 residues. The germline CDR1 and CDR2 sequences are MNHEY and SVGAGI. The V and J ends lost 4 bases and 2 bases, in that order; junction bases with no gene match: 6. This CDR3 is CASSFQDRSTDTQYF. CDR3 in DNA: TGTGCCAGCAGTTTTCAGGACAGGTCCACAGATACGCAGTATTTT.

J is TRBJ2-5 and V is TRBV5-1; 7 bases line up with TRBD1. The junction had 10 bases not matched to a gene; V was cut back by 4 bases and J by 4 bases. The germline V gene has CDR1 SGHRS and CDR2 YFSETQ. CDR3 length: 15 residues. The CDR3 loop is CASSSRQGSGETQYF. The CDR3 DNA follows: TGCGCCAGCAGCAGCCGACAGGGAAGTGGAGAGACCCAGTACTTC.

This clone was picked up one time. This chain joins TRBV2 and TRBJ1-5; 8 bases match TRBD1. V lost 4 bases and J lost 2; bases outside the gene matches: 7. CDR3 length: 16 amino acids. Germline CDR1 and CDR2: SNHLY and FYNNEI. In DNA, the CDR3 is TGTGCCAGCAGTGCCCAGGGGGCTCGCGGCAATCAGCCCCAGCATTTT. This encodes CASSAQGARGNQPQHF.

CDR3 protein: CASRTFRLQGAEAFF. In nucleotides, the CDR3 is TGTGCAAGTCGCACCTTTAGGCTTCAGGGCGCTGAAGCTTTCTTT. The V and J genes are TRBV12-2 and TRBJ1-1; TRBD1 reflects the table's D call only, with no check against the DNA. TRBV12-2 is a pseudogene locus. This CDR3 spans 15 amino acids.

The V gene is TRBV19, the J gene TRBJ1-5; no clear D. V dropped 3 bases and J dropped 6 bases, with 15 bases sitting between them. The CDR3 has 15 amino acids. Germline V gives CDR1 LNHDA, CDR2 SQIVND (reference sequence). CDR3 amino acids: CASSMDLAPGQPQHF. The CDR3 nucleotides read TGTGCCAGTAGTATGGACCTAGCCCCAGGTCAGCCCCAGCATTTT.

This chain connects TRBV29-1 to TRBJ2-5; 9 nucleotides match TRBD1. The V gene end was trimmed by 7 bases and the J gene end by 5 bases; junction bases not matched to a gene: 8. The CDR3 has 13 residues. Germline CDR1 SQVTM, CDR2 ANQGSEA. CDR3 sequence (DNA): TGCAGCGGGGACAGGGTGCGCGGGGAGACCCAGTACTTC. Its translation: CSGDRVRGETQYF.

The J gene is TRBJ2-1, the V gene TRBV19, with TRBD2 identical over 8 bases. The CDR3 is 14 residues long. CDR1 LNHDA and CDR2 SQIVND come from the germline V gene (reference sequence). With 6 bases clipped from V and 5 bases from J, the junction kept 6 bases outside the gene matches. In DNA form, the CDR3 reads TGTGCCAGTAGCCGGACTAGCACCGACAATGAGCAGTTCTTC. It yields the protein CASSRTSTDNEQFF.

The J gene is TRBJ2-7, the V gene TRBV6-6; 8 nucleotides agree with TRBD1. CDR3 size: 16 residues. The ends lost 2 bases at V and 0 bases at J; junction bases unmatched: 6. Germline lookup yields CDR1 MNHNY and CDR2 SVGAGI (reference sequence). The CDR3 nucleotides are TGTGCCAGCAGTTACACCAGGGGGCAAAGCTCCTACGAGCAGTACTTC. Translation gives CASSYTRGQSSYEQYF.

This sequence joins TRBV19 and TRBJ1-5; weak D call: TRBD1 (5 bases). The V end was cut by 3 bases, the J end by 9 bases, with 9 bases between. The CDR3 is 12 residues long. Germline CDR1 LNHDA, CDR2 SQIVND (reference sequence). The CDR3 here is CASSILTGPQHF. The CDR3 nucleotides read TGTGCCAGTAGTATCCTCACAGGGCCCCAGCATTTT.

In its sample, this clone was seen a few times. The chain is built from TRBV4-3 and TRBJ1-4, with D unresolved. Trimming pared 0 bases from V and 10 bases from J, leaving 9 bases between. The CDR3 extends over 13 amino acids. The germline V gene has CDR1 LGHNA and CDR2 YSLEER. The DNA of the CDR3 is TGCGCCAGCAGCCAAGATTACAGCGGAAAACTGTTTTTT. Translated, it gives CASSQDYSGKLFF.

The genes are TRBV29-1 and TRBJ2-7; TRBD2 agrees at 13 bases. In germline, CDR1 is SQVTM, CDR2 ANQGSEA. J gave up 0 bases and V 4 bases, and 6 bases lay outside the gene matches. There are 16 residues in the CDR3. The CDR3 DNA reads as TGCAGCGTTGTGGGAACTAGCGGGAGGGCCTCCTACGAGCAGTACTTC. Residues: CSVVGTSGRASYEQYF.

The chain couples TRBV19 to TRBJ2-2; unclear D gene. V lost 4 bases and J 0 bases, leaving 12 bases between the germline ends. This CDR3 has 16 amino acids. Per the germline V gene, CDR1 is LNHDA and CDR2 is SQIVND (reference sequence). CDR3: CASSTSARSNTGELFF. CDR3 nucleotide sequence: TGTGCCAGTAGTACCTCGGCCAGGTCGAACACCGGGGAGCTGTTTTTT.

This sequence joins TRBV30 and TRBJ1-3, with D perhaps TRBD1 (5 bases). Germline values: CDR1 GTSNPN, CDR2 SVGIG (reference sequence). The V end was cut by 2 bases, the J end by 0 bases, with 14 bases between. CDR3 length: 16 amino acids. CDR3 residues: CAWSHSGVLSGNTIYF. The CDR3 DNA reads as TGTGCCTGGAGTCACTCGGGGGTCCTCTCTGGAAACACCATATATTTT.

The genes are TRBV7-8 and TRBJ2-1; 7 nucleotides line up with TRBD1. Unmatched junction bases numbered 4, after V lost 5 bases and J lost 0 bases. Germline CDR1 and CDR2: SGHVS and FQNEAQ. CDR3 length: 15 residues. The CDR3 sequence is CASSHRDSSYNEQFF. The CDR3 nucleotides are TGTGCCAGCAGCCACCGGGACAGCTCCTACAATGAGCAGTTCTTC.

This clone appeared many times. The chain joins TRBV5-4 to TRBJ2-3, with 10 bases identical to TRBD2. V shed 4 bases and J 4 bases; nucleotides not matched to a gene: 9. Germline assignment: CDR1 SGHNT and CDR2 YYREEE (reference sequence). This CDR3 has 16 residues. The CDR3 nucleotides are TGTGCCAGCAGCGTCGGAGGAGCGGGGGGGTCAGATACGCAGTATTTT. As protein: CASSVGGAGGSDTQYF.

This clone has a single count. The V and J genes are TRBV2 and TRBJ2-2; the D gene is possibly TRBD2 (5 bases). Trimming cost V 0 bases and J 7 bases, with 18 bases left between them. The CDR3 runs 17 residues. Looked up from germline, CDR1 is SNHLY and CDR2 is FYNNEI. CDR3 in amino acids: CASSEALRRSINGELFF. For the CDR3, the DNA is TGTGCCAGCAGTGAAGCGCTTCGGAGGAGTATTAACGGGGAGCTGTTTTTT.

This chain joins TRBV9 and TRBJ2-2, with D unresolved. V gave up 0 bases and J gave up 8 bases, with 8 bases separating them. This CDR3 region has 13 residues. The germline CDR1 and CDR2 sequences are SGDLS and YYNGEE. The CDR3 reads CASSVAVRGELFF. CDR3 DNA: TGTGCCAGCAGCGTAGCAGTCAGGGGGGAGCTGTTTTTT.

This chain connects TRBV2 to TRBJ1-1; D gene uncertain. Germline CDR1 is SNHLY and CDR2 is FYNNEI. This CDR3 is 15 amino acids long. V was cut by 0 bases and J by 0 bases, with 8 bases left in between. This chain's CDR3 is CASSEARHLNTEAFF. Here the CDR3 DNA reads TGTGCCAGCAGTGAAGCGCGACATTTGAACACTGAAGCTTTCTTT.

V and J are TRBV18 and TRBJ2-5; the match to TRBD2 covers 15 bases. CDR3 length equals 16 residues. The V gene end was trimmed by 3 bases and the J gene end by 4 bases; junction bases not matched to a gene: 3. Looked up from germline, CDR1 is KGHSH and CDR2 is LQKENI. CDR3 in amino acids: CASSPGLAGGRETQYF. The CDR3, as DNA: TGTGCCAGCTCACCCGGACTAGCGGGGGGGCGAGAGACCCAGTACTTC.

The rearrangement uses TRBV4-2 and TRBJ1-4; D is possibly TRBD1 (6 bases). The CDR3 sequence is 17 residues long. CDR1 and CDR2 from the germline V gene are LGHNA and YNFKEQ. Trimming shortened V by 4 bases and J by 6 bases, and 21 bases separated the two germline ends. The CDR3 DNA follows: TGTGCCAGCAGCCCGAACAAGGGCCAGGGGAAACATGAAAAACTGTTTTTT. It encodes CASSPNKGQGKHEKLFF.

Only a few counts were recorded for this clone. The chain joins TRBV28 to TRBJ1-4; D gene unclear. Germline values: CDR1 MDHEN, CDR2 SYDVKM. V lost 2 bases and J lost 3, with 10 bases in between. This CDR3 comprises 15 residues. The CDR3 coding sequence is TGTGCCAGCAGTTTAGAGCCGGGAGCTAATGAAAAACTGTTTTTT. Translating it yields CASSLEPGANEKLFF. Drawing the rest from reference TRBV28 and TRBJ1-4, the complete variable domain is DVKVTQSSRYLVKRTGEKVFLECVQDMDHENMFWYRQDPGLGLRLIYFSYDVKMKEKGDIPEGYSVSREKKERFSLILESASTNQTSMYLCASSLEPGANEKLFFGSGTQLSVL.

The chain employs TRBV11-2 and TRBJ1-5, with a possible D match to TRBD1 (5 bases). Germline V gene sequence: CDR1 SGHAT, CDR2 FQNNGV. The CDR3 runs to 17 residues. Trimming shortened V by 6 bases and J by 4 bases, and 22 bases separated the two germline ends. CDR3: CASSMMDINPSNQPQHF. CDR3 nucleotides: TGTGCCAGCAGTATGATGGACATAAACCCTAGTAATCAGCCCCAGCATTTT.

The J gene is TRBJ1-4, the V gene TRBV5-1, with TRBD1 matching 11 bases. The CDR3 has 17 amino acids. Germline lookup yields CDR1 SGHRS and CDR2 YFSETQ. V lost 2 bases to trimming and J lost 8 bases; unmatched junction nucleotides: 11. CDR3 loop: CASSFTGTGGLGEKLFF. CDR3 DNA: TGCGCCAGCAGCTTTACCGGGACAGGGGGTTTAGGGGAAAAACTGTTTTTT.

This chain uses TRBV30 with TRBJ2-6; tentatively, D is TRBD2 (5 bases). The CDR3 spans 15 residues. Between the trimmed V and J ends, which lost 4 bases and 4 bases, there was a span of 14 bases. The germline V gene has CDR1 GTSNPN and CDR2 SVGIG (reference sequence). The CDR3 DNA sequence: TGTGCCTGGAATGGAGGAGCCGGCGGGGCCAACGTCCTGACTTTC. Translating it yields CAWNGGAGGANVLTF.